This paragraph covers one T cell receptor (beta chain) sequence. This record comes from a study of blood T cell repertoires in COVID-19. Study summary: Specimens from acute and convalescent COVID-19 originated in the United States, Italy and Spain.

Original processing methods: Amplifying reference gene primers gave estimates of nucleated cell counts. The repertoire was sequenced with immunoSEQ multiplex PCR; TCRdb's copy has only in-frame clones and lacks some. The V and J calls and the clone size are those of that table, but D and trimming were determined from the DNA. The data show approximately 270,000 clones, 70% to 90% seen once. This CDR3 spans 14 amino acids. Germline-derived CDR1 and CDR2 are GTSNPN and SVGIG (reference sequence). The V and J ends lost 2 bases and 1 base, in that order; junction bases with no gene match: 1. J is TRBJ2-5 and V is TRBV30; 10 positions match TRBD2. The sample taken for sequencing was peripheral blood. This TCR derives from a man between 18 and 29 years old with active or convalescent COVID-19. The CDR3 DNA reads as TGTGCCTGGAGTCTAGCGGGGGCCCAAGAGACCCAGTACTTC. It codes for CAWSLAGAQETQYF.